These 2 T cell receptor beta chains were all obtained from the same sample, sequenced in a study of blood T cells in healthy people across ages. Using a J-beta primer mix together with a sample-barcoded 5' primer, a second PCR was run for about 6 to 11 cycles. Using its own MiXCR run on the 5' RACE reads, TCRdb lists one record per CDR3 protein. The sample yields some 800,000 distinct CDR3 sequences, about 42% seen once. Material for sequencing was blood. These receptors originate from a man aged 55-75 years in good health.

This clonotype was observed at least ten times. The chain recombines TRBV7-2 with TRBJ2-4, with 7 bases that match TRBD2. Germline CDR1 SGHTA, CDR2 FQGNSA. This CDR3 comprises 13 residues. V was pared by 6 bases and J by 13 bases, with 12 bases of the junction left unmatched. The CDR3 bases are TGTGCCAGCAGTTTAAGGGAGGGGAGGGGCCAGTACTTC. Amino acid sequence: CASSLREGRGQYF. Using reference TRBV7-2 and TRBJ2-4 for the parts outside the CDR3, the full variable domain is GAGVSQSPSNKVTEKGKDVELRCDPISGHTALYWYRQSLGQGLEFLIYFQGNSAPDKSGLPSDRFSAERTGGSVSTLTIQRTQQEDSAVYLCASSLREGRGQYFGAGTRLSVL.

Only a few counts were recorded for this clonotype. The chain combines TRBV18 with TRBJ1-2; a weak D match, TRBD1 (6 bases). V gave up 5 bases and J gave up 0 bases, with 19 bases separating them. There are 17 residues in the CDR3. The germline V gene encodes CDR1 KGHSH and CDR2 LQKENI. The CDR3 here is CASSESGTQGANYGYTF. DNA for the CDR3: TGTGCCAGCTCAGAGAGCGGAACACAGGGCGCTAACTATGGCTACACCTTC. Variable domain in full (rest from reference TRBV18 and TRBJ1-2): NAGVMQNPRHLVRRRGQEARLRCSPMKGHSHVYWYRQLPEEGLKFMVYLQKENIIDESGMPKERFSAEFPKEGPSILRIQQVVRGDSAAYFCASSESGTQGANYGYTFGSGTRLTVV.